One and the same sample provided the 3 T cell receptor beta chains below, sequenced in a study of CD8+CD57+ T cells in acquired aplastic anemia. Genomic DNA acted as the template from which TCR beta VDJ combination and CDR3 sequence profiling were carried out. TCRdb re-derived calls from the reads in MiXCR, one entry per CDR3 protein. Of fewer than 300,000 distinct CDR3 sequences detected, approximately 86% appear once; the ten largest clones hold about 41%. The patients chosen for sequencing had shown expansion of CD8+CD57+ cells (detected by flow cytometry). The sample consisted of sorted CD4+, CD8+, or CD8+CD57+ T cells (not recorded which) from PBMCs. The receptors shown here come from a human donor with aplastic anemia.

For this clonotype: The junction differs from germline at one of its ends, possibly a read error. The gene calls are TRBV7-8 and TRBJ2-3; 7 bases match TRBD2. CDR3 length: 13 amino acids. CDR1 SGHVS and CDR2 FQNEAQ come from the germline V gene. In DNA, the CDR3 is TGTGCCAGCAGGGTAGCGGGCGGTCCTGATCCGCAGTTT. It specifies CASRVAGGPDPQF.

Concerning this clonotype itself: Because the CDR3's place on the DNA is in doubt, the DNA is left out and the CDR3 is given as listed by TCRdb. V and J are TRBV9 and TRBJ2-1; the table's D call of TRBD2 was not tested on the DNA. The germline CDR1 and CDR2 sequences are SGDLS and YYNGEE. The CDR3 totals 16 residues, both ends included. The CDR3 is CASGRAGNIQYFEQFF.

In DNA, the CDR3 is TGTGCCAGCAGCTCCCCGCAGCTTGACGAGCACAATGAGCAGTTCTTC. Residues: CASSSPQLDEHNEQFF. The chain uses TRBV7-8 and TRBJ2-1; no firm D call. The germline CDR1 and CDR2 sequences are SGHVS and FQNEAQ. This CDR3 has 16 amino acids. Trimming removed 4 bases from V and 5 bases from J, with 18 bases in between.